The 13 T cell receptor beta chains below come from one sample, sequenced in a study of CD8 T cells in ankylosing spondylitis. General observations from the study: Seemingly characteristic of ankylosing spondylitis blood was a TCR beta motif consisting of roughly 8 highly homologous variants.

These receptors have no identified antigens. TCRdb reanalysed the 5' RACE reads using MiXCR and keeps one entry per CDR3 protein. The sample includes 650,000 to 800,000 distinct CDR3 sequences, around 19% seen only once; the top ten take 15% to 20%. Sequencing input: blood, either unsorted or a sorted T cell fraction (not recorded which). These receptors came from a male donor with ankylosing spondylitis.

This clonotype was seen only a few times. This rearrangement joins TRBV2 to TRBJ1-6; TRBD1 is a possible D gene (5 bases). V lost 4 bases and J lost 2, with 9 bases in between. The CDR3 totals 15 residues. Germline loops: CDR1 SNHLY, CDR2 FYNNEI. The CDR3 DNA is TGTGCCAGCAGTGGGGGGGACCCCTATAATTCACCCCTCCACTTT. Translation: CASSGGDPYNSPLHF.

This chain connects TRBV28 to TRBJ2-2, with 7 bases that match TRBD1. The CDR3 is 16 residues long. V shed 6 bases and J 2 bases; nucleotides not matched to a gene: 9. Germline-derived CDR1 and CDR2 are MDHEN and SYDVKM. The CDR3 here is CASSCLDRDNTGELFF. The DNA for the CDR3 is TGTGCCAGCAGCTGCCTCGACAGGGACAACACCGGGGAGCTGTTTTTT.

This clonotype was observed a handful of times. J is TRBJ2-1 and V is TRBV3-1, with D uncertain. This CDR3 comprises 14 residues. V dropped 0 bases and J dropped 8 bases, with 11 bases sitting between them. Germline CDR1 is LGHDT and CDR2 is YNNKEL (reference sequence). The DNA for the CDR3 is TGTGCCAGCAGCCAAGAAACGGTGTCCTATGAGCAGTTCTTC. Translating gives CASSQETVSYEQFF.

This clonotype was found a few times. The gene calls are TRBV15 and TRBJ2-2, with D unresolved. This CDR3 is built from 11 residues. V shed 10 bases and J shed 6 bases, with 9 bases lying between them. Germline-derived CDR1 and CDR2 are LNHNV and YYDKDF (reference sequence). This CDR3 reads CASESAGELFF. As DNA, the CDR3 is TGTGCCAGCGAGTCCGCCGGGGAGCTGTTTTTT.

This clonotype has more than one count but fewer than ten. The chain uses TRBV3-1 and TRBJ2-3; D not certain. The germline V gene has CDR1 LGHDT and CDR2 YNNKEL (reference sequence). The CDR3 consists of 12 residues. The ends were cut back, 8 bases at V and 0 bases at J, with 6 bases in the middle. The CDR3 region is CASGISTDTQYF. The CDR3 DNA is TGTGCCAGCGGAATTAGCACAGATACGCAGTATTTT.

This CDR3 reads CASSLPQASHTEAFF. The CDR3 bases are TGTGCCAGCAGCTTACCCCAGGCGTCCCACACTGAAGCTTTCTTT. The chain carries TRBV7-9 and TRBJ1-1, with unresolved D. Germline-derived CDR1 and CDR2 are SEHNR and FQNEAQ (reference sequence). CDR3 length equals 15 residues. Trimming pared 2 bases from V and 3 bases from J, leaving 13 bases between.

This clonotype was counted many times. The rearrangement uses TRBV12-3 or TRBV12-4 and TRBJ2-2; D might be TRBD1 (6 bases). The CDR3 has 16 residues. V was shortened by 6 bases and J by 2 bases, with 16 bases between the two germline ends. The CDR3 DNA reads TGTGCCAGCAGCCGCCTGGACAGTTCTAACACCGGGGAGCTGTTTTTT. Its translation is CASSRLDSSNTGELFF.

This chain joins TRBV4-1 and TRBJ1-1, with D tentatively TRBD1 (6 bases). Germline CDR1 reads MGHRA; CDR2 reads YSYEKL. The CDR3 totals 17 residues. V lost 3 bases and J 0 bases, leaving 17 bases between the germline ends. CDR3 bases: TGCGCCAGCAGCCACAGGGGTACCGGGCGGATGAACACTGAAGCTTTCTTT. This translates into CASSHRGTGRMNTEAFF.

The gene calls are TRBV10-3 and TRBJ1-4, with 7 positions matching TRBD1. This CDR3 is 14 amino acids long. The ends lost 4 bases at V and 7 bases at J; junction bases unmatched: 6. Per germline, CDR1 ENHRY and CDR2 SYGVKD. In DNA, the CDR3 is TGTGCCATCAGTGCTGACAGGGCGTCTGAAAAACTGTTTTTT. Translated: CAISADRASEKLFF.

This clonotype showed up just a few times. The chain is built from TRBV5-8 and TRBJ1-5, with D maybe TRBD1 (5 bases). Between the trimmed V and J ends, which lost 3 bases and 0 bases, there was a span of 13 bases. Germline CDR1 reads SGHTS; CDR2 reads YDEGEE. There are 16 residues in the CDR3. The CDR3 protein is CASSSPDKYSNQPQHF. In DNA, the CDR3 is TGTGCCAGCAGCTCCCCGGACAAATATAGCAATCAGCCCCAGCATTTT.

This clonotype was seen a handful of times. V and J are TRBV5-1 and TRBJ2-7, with 14 positions matching TRBD2. CDR3 length: 19 residues. The germline V gene encodes CDR1 SGHRS and CDR2 YFSETQ. The ends lost 4 bases at V and 3 bases at J; junction bases unmatched: 15. CDR3 sequence: CASSPGTSGRRLGFYEQYF. The CDR3 DNA sequence: TGCGCCAGCAGCCCCGGGACTAGCGGGAGAAGGTTGGGTTTCTACGAGCAGTACTTC.

J is TRBJ1-1 and V is TRBV20-1, with 7 positions matching TRBD1. The V and J ends lost 0 bases and 4 bases, in that order; junction bases with no gene match: 20. The CDR3 extends over 19 amino acids. Germline CDR1 is DFQATT and CDR2 is SNEGSKA (reference sequence). The CDR3 sequence: CSARDISSSDRESGTEAFF. In nucleotides, the CDR3 is TGCAGTGCTAGAGATATCAGTAGTAGTGACAGGGAATCGGGCACTGAAGCTTTCTTT.

The rearrangement uses TRBV7-9 and TRBJ1-2; 11 nucleotides align to TRBD1. This CDR3 spans 17 amino acids. The V gene end was trimmed by 7 bases and the J gene end by 8 bases; junction bases not matched to a gene: 18. Germline V gene lookup returns CDR1 SEHNR and CDR2 FQNEAQ (reference sequence). The CDR3 protein is CASTPPTESGQGAGYTF. The CDR3 nucleotides read TGTGCCAGCACCCCCCCCACAGAGTCTGGACAGGGGGCGGGCTACACCTTC.